One sample yielded the 19 T cell receptor beta chains listed below, sequenced in a study of T cell responses to AZD1222 COVID-19 vaccine. This table comes from immunoSEQ multiplex PCR, and its TCRdb copy is limited to in-frame clones, with some not included. The table has 130,000 or so clones, around nine tenths seen once; the top ten hold roughly 7.8%. The starting material was peripheral blood, obtained on day 0 of AZD1222 vaccination. All receptors derive from an adult in good health.

Of note for this clone: A read error may account for a junction end that differs from germline. V gene TRBV7-7 combines with J gene TRBJ2-7, with 11 bases fitting TRBD2. This CDR3 spans 14 amino acids. Germline values: CDR1 SSHAT, CDR2 FNYEAQ (reference sequence). The CDR3 spells CASSSGLADYEQYF. CDR3 in DNA: TGTGCTAGCAGCTCGGGACTAGCGGACTACGAGCAGTACTTC.

V and J are TRBV28 and TRBJ2-7; the match to TRBD2 covers 13 bases. The CDR3 is 16 amino acids. Germline assignment: CDR1 MDHEN and CDR2 SYDVKM. CDR3 nucleotide sequence: TGTGCGACAAGGGGACTAGCGGGGAAGGACAACTACGAGCAGTACTTC. It is translated as CATRGLAGKDNYEQYF.

This chain uses TRBV5-4 with TRBJ1-2; a possible D gene is TRBD1 (5 bases). Germline CDR1 and CDR2: SGHNT and YYREEE (reference sequence). The CDR3 runs to 15 residues. Trimming took 0 bases from V and 2 from J, leaving 11 bases between them. This CDR3 is CASSLGDVGNYGYTF. The CDR3 nucleotides are TGTGCCAGCAGCTTGGGGGACGTAGGAAACTATGGCTACACCTTC.

The chain joins TRBV27 to TRBJ1-6; D unclear. Germline CDR1 MNHEY, CDR2 SMNVEV (reference sequence). The V and J ends lost 2 bases and 6 bases respectively, with 11 bases between them. The CDR3 consists of 15 residues. The CDR3 nucleotides are TGTGCCAGCAGTTTAACGGAGCCCGGTAATTCACCCCTCCACTTT. It codes for CASSLTEPGNSPLHF.

The chain recombines TRBV6-4 with TRBJ2-2; perhaps TRBD1 as D (6 bases). Germline CDR1 MRHNA, CDR2 SNTAGT. The CDR3 is 14 amino acids. Trimming pared 6 bases from V and 6 bases from J, leaving 14 bases between. The CDR3 loop is CASSKEQGAGELFF. For the CDR3, the DNA is TGTGCCAGCAGCAAGGAACAGGGAGCCGGGGAGCTGTTTTTT.

This rearrangement joins TRBV24-1 to TRBJ1-4, with D possibly matching TRBD1 (6 bases). CDR1 is KGHDR and CDR2 is SFDVKD in the germline V gene. Trimming removed 3 bases at V and 2 bases at J, with 9 bases between. This CDR3 has 15 amino acids. For the CDR3, the DNA is TGTGCCACCAGTGATGCCCAGGGGACTAATGAAAAACTGTTTTTT. This gives the protein CATSDAQGTNEKLFF.

The chain is built from TRBV4-3 and TRBJ2-5; 7 bases agree with TRBD1. The germline V gene has CDR1 LGHNA and CDR2 YSLEER. Germline trimming cut 2 bases from V and 7 bases from J; bases unmatched to any gene: 7. CDR3 length: 14 residues. CDR3 DNA: TGCGCCAGCAGCCAAAGGACAGGCGGAGGGACCCAGTACTTC. It encodes CASSQRTGGGTQYF.

The chain uses TRBV28 and TRBJ2-2; the D gene is possibly TRBD2 (6 bases). In germline, CDR1 is MDHEN, CDR2 SYDVKM. CDR3 length: 19 residues. Trimming pared 1 base from V and 7 bases from J, leaving 25 bases between. The DNA for the CDR3 is TGTGCCAGCAGTTTATATCCCTTCGGAGCGAACGAGGGAGGCGGGGAGCTGTTTTTT. This gives the protein CASSLYPFGANEGGGELFF. Filled out from reference TRBV28 and TRBJ2-2, the complete variable domain reads DVKVTQSSRYLVKRTGEKVFLECVQDMDHENMFWYRQDPGLGLRLIYFSYDVKMKEKGDIPEGYSVSREKKERFSLILESASTNQTSMYLCASSLYPFGANEGGGELFFGEGSRLTVL.

The chain is built from TRBV7-9 and TRBJ1-6; possible D gene TRBD1, 5 bases. V shed 1 base and J shed 0 bases, with 10 bases lying between them. Germline values: CDR1 SEHNR, CDR2 FQNEAQ (reference sequence). This CDR3 is 17 amino acids long. CDR3 sequence (DNA): TGTGCCAGCAGCTTAGGGGGGGGTCGCTCCTATAATTCACCCCTCCACTTT. The encoded protein is CASSLGGGRSYNSPLHF. Looking up the rest from reference TRBV7-9 and TRBJ1-6 gives the full variable domain: DTGVSQNPRHKITKRGQNVTFRCDPISEHNRLYWYRQTLGQGPEFLTYFQNEAQLEKSRLLSDRFSAERPKGSFSTLEIQRTEQGDSAMYLCASSLGGGRSYNSPLHFGNGTRLTVT.

The chain carries TRBV4-2 and TRBJ2-3; D is unclear. CDR1 LGHNA and CDR2 YNFKEQ come from the germline V gene. The CDR3 contains 16 residues. With 0 bases removed from V and 4 bases from J, the gap between germline ends came to 14 bases. The CDR3 sequence is CASSQEPHSAADTQYF. The CDR3 region has the DNA TGTGCCAGCAGCCAAGAACCCCACTCGGCGGCAGATACGCAGTATTTT.

The genes are TRBV10-2 and TRBJ1-1; D uncertain. CDR3 length: 13 amino acids. Looked up from germline, CDR1 is WSHSY and CDR2 is SAAADI. V lost 5 bases, J lost 1 base, and 8 bases lay in between. The CDR3 spells CASSQQRNTEAFF. In nucleotides, the CDR3 is TGCGCCAGCAGTCAACAAAGGAACACTGAAGCTTTCTTT.

This chain connects TRBV28 to TRBJ1-1; D not resolved. The CDR3 contains 17 residues. Germline-derived CDR1 and CDR2 are MDHEN and SYDVKM. V was shortened by 1 base and J by 1 base, with 16 bases between the two germline ends. The CDR3 loop is CASSLSGPVFPNTEAFF. The CDR3 coding sequence is TGTGCCAGCAGTTTATCGGGCCCCGTGTTTCCGAACACTGAAGCTTTCTTT.

As to this clone: At one end the junction does not follow the germline gene, possibly because of a read error. The rearrangement uses TRBV4-1 and TRBJ2-1, with 14 bases matching TRBD2. Germline CDR1 and CDR2: MGHRA and YSYEKL. The CDR3 spans 16 residues. The chain's CDR3 is CASSQAGLAGVNEQFF. Here the CDR3 DNA reads TGCGCCAGCAGTCAAGCGGGACTAGCGGGAGTAAATGAGCAGTTCTTC.

This chain connects TRBV29-1 to TRBJ2-1; D is unresolved. V lost 5 bases and J lost 9, with 11 bases in between. This CDR3 has 11 residues. CDR1 is SQVTM, CDR2 ANQGSEA, per germline. This chain's CDR3 is CSVWDLPEQFF. In DNA form, the CDR3 reads TGCAGCGTTTGGGATCTTCCTGAGCAGTTCTTC.

This sequence joins TRBV19 and TRBJ2-7; no definite D call. The CDR3 sequence is 15 residues long. V was shortened by 3 bases and J by 2 bases, with 14 bases between the two germline ends. Germline assignment: CDR1 LNHDA and CDR2 SQIVND (reference sequence). The CDR3 loop is CASSIATSDPYEQYF. The CDR3 bases are TGTGCCAGTAGTATTGCGACATCGGACCCCTACGAGCAGTACTTC.

This clone showed up just a few times. CDR3 in amino acids: CASSLLGAQTYEQYF. The CDR3 DNA reads TGTGCCAGCAGTTTATTGGGGGCTCAGACCTACGAGCAGTACTTC. V and J are TRBV28 and TRBJ2-7, with D maybe TRBD1 (6 bases). The CDR3 is made up of 15 amino acids. Germline CDR1 and CDR2: MDHEN and SYDVKM. Trimming took off 1 base at V and 2 bases at J, with 12 bases between the two ends.

The chain couples TRBV4-1 to TRBJ2-3; 9 bases line up with TRBD2. With 2 bases clipped from V and 3 bases from J, the junction kept 12 bases outside the gene matches. Germline values: CDR1 MGHRA, CDR2 YSYEKL. The CDR3 spans 18 residues. CDR3 DNA sequence: TGCGCCAGCAGCCAACAACTAACCTCTAGCGGGAATACAGATACGCAGTATTTT. Translated: CASSQQLTSSGNTDTQYF.

V and J are TRBV12-3 or TRBV12-4 and TRBJ2-7; maybe TRBD1 (6 bases). This CDR3 has 13 amino acids. Trimming took off 4 bases at V and 5 bases at J, with 12 bases between the two ends. CDR3 in amino acids: CASSSTGIDEQYF. As DNA, the CDR3 is TGTGCCAGCAGTTCTACAGGGATCGACGAGCAGTACTTC.

The chain carries TRBV5-6 and TRBJ2-1, with 7 bases lining up with TRBD2. The J segment lost 6 bases and the V segment lost 2 bases, leaving 8 bases of the junction unmatched. There are 15 residues in the CDR3. CDR1 is SGHDT, CDR2 YYEEEE, per germline. For the CDR3, the DNA is TGTGCCAGCAGCTTTGACTCGGGCGGGGGCAATGAGCAGTTCTTC. It codes for CASSFDSGGGNEQFF.